Reported below is one T cell receptor beta chain. The data originate from a study of T cell changes during pregnancy in multiple sclerosis. This CDR3 contains 15 residues. Trimming at V came to 3 bases and at J to 0 bases, leaving 4 bases not matched to a gene. Germline V CDR1 and CDR2: SGHAT, FQDESV (reference sequence). Assay used: immunoSEQ multiplex PCR; TCRdb lists only in-frame clones, some missing. This table holds about 96,000 clones, 85% to 95% found once. The input for sequencing was peripheral blood, taken in the first trimester of pregnancy. V and J are TRBV11-1 and TRBJ2-7, with TRBD1 identical over 8 bases. The receptor was isolated from a female donor with multiple sclerosis, enrolled in a pregnancy study. The CDR3 is CASSFSDRVSYEQYF. For the CDR3, the DNA is TGTGCCAGCAGCTTTTCGGACAGGGTCTCCTACGAGCAGTACTTC.